The rows below give T cell receptor beta chains drawn from one sample of a study of cytomegalovirus exposure and HLA in healthy donors. Some clones are missing from TCRdb's copy, which holds only in-frame ones; the method was immunoSEQ multiplex PCR. The sample lists some 100,000 clones; 75% to 85% were seen once. The sequencing input was PBMCs. These receptor sequences come from a female donor in good health and CMV-seropositive. The CDR3 runs from the conserved cysteine through the conserved F or W. The order of the fields is J gene, V gene, D gene, clone size, CDR3 protein, CDR3 DNA. The D gene is left open where the match is weak. Size is omitted from some rows. Given values are once, few, many or a class for expanded clones.

TRBJ2-5 | TRBV5-1 | NA | NA | CASSYQGQETQYF | TGCGCCAGCAGCTACCAGGGGCAAGAGACCCAGTACTTC
TRBJ2-5 | TRBV11-2 | NA | NA | CASSLRARGYQETQYF | TGTGCCAGCAGCTTACGGGCGCGAGGGTACCAAGAGACCCAGTACTTC
TRBJ2-7 | TRBV5-1 | NA | few | CASSPRGGTSYEQYF | TGCGCCAGCAGCCCCAGGGGCGGTACCTCCTACGAGCAGTACTTC
TRBJ2-5 | TRBV5-1 | TRBD1 | few | CASSPTGVRETQYF | TGCGCCAGCAGCCCCACAGGGGTCAGGGAGACCCAGTACTTC
TRBJ2-5 | TRBV7-6 | NA | once | CASSFYPRTQYF | TGTGCCAGCAGCTTCTACCCGCGGACCCAGTACTTC
TRBJ2-2 | TRBV7-9 | NA | NA | CASSFISIGNTGELFF | TGTGCCAGCAGCTTTATCTCTATCGGTAACACCGGGGAGCTGTTTTTT
TRBJ2-2 | TRBV29-1 | TRBD1 | NA | CSVYRTGNTGELFF | TGCAGCGTTTATAGGACAGGGAACACCGGGGAGCTGTTTTTT
TRBJ2-6 | TRBV11-2 | NA | NA | CASSLVGGTGHGRANVLTF | TGTGCCAGCAGCTTAGTCGGGGGGACAGGCCATGGGCGGGCCAACGTCCTGACTTTC
TRBJ1-2 | TRBV4-2 | NA | NA | CASSQVRDYNYGYTF | TGTGCCAGCAGCCAAGTGAGGGATTACAACTATGGCTACACCTTC
TRBJ1-1 | TRBV27 | NA | NA | CASSLSPGMNTEAFF | TGTGCCAGCAGTTTAAGTCCGGGGATGAACACTGAAGCTTTCTTT
TRBJ2-2 | TRBV7-8 | NA | NA | CASSSPSANTGELFF | TGTGCCAGCAGCTCGCCTAGCGCGAACACCGGGGAGCTGTTTTTT
TRBJ2-5 | TRBV10-3 | TRBD1 | NA | CAIRRGTGGETQYF | TGCGCCATCAGACGGGGGACAGGGGGGGAGACCCAGTACTTC
TRBJ2-5 | TRBV6-5 | TRBD1 | NA | CASSYRQGAETQYF | TGTGCCAGCAGTTACCGCCAGGGGGCGGAGACCCAGTACTTC
TRBJ1-5 | TRBV10-2 | TRBD1 | NA | CASSSYTGGAFNQPQHF | TGCGCCAGCAGCTCCTATACAGGGGGAGCGTTCAATCAGCCCCAGCATTTT
TRBJ2-2 | TRBV30 | NA | NA | CAWSLRGITGELFF | TGTGCCTGGAGTTTGAGAGGGATCACCGGGGAGCTGTTTTTT
TRBJ2-3 | TRBV7-9 | TRBD1 | NA | CASSPGQRSTDTQYF | TGTGCCAGCAGCCCGGGACAGAGAAGCACAGATACGCAGTATTTT
TRBJ2-3 | TRBV29-1 | TRBD2 | NA | CSAVSGSNTQYF | TGCAGCGCCGTAAGCGGGAGTAATACGCAGTATTTT
TRBJ1-1 | TRBV20-1 | NA | NA | CSAILRAEAFF | TGCAGTGCTATCCTTCGGGCTGAAGCTTTCTTT
TRBJ2-7 | TRBV7-9 | TRBD2 | NA | CASSFVPLAGGSYEQYF | TGTGCCAGCAGCTTCGTACCACTAGCGGGGGGATCCTACGAGCAGTACTTC
TRBJ2-1 | TRBV10-3 | TRBD2 | NA | CAISESNGGASGRSEQFF | TGTGCCATCAGTGAGTCGAATGGGGGGGCTAGCGGGAGGAGTGAGCAGTTCTTC